This T cell receptor beta chain appears in the sequencing data of a study of PD-1 blockade in classical Hodgkin lymphoma. Overall study context: Patients had nivolumab dosed at 3 mg/kg, delivered intravenously every 2 weeks. Study results and limitations: Reported findings placed baseline TCR diversity lower in newly diagnosed patients (compared with healthy donors).

As regards this clone: Its antigen is currently unknown.

Measured with immunoSEQ multiplex PCR; TCRdb has only the in-frame clones, and not every one. This sample yields 40,000 to 55,000 clones, of which approximately 80% are seen a single time; roughly a fifth belongs to the top ten. Germline CDR1 SGHDT, CDR2 YYEEEE. Trimming pared 6 bases from V and 6 bases from J, leaving 20 bases between. The CDR3 spans 15 residues. Time point in this sample: cycle 4 day 1 (C4D1), after more than five weeks of nivolumab. Every one of the patients relapsed after autologous stem cell transplantation (brentuximab vedotin exposure was variable). The rearrangement uses TRBV5-6 and TRBJ2-3, with TRBD1 as a possible D gene (6 bases). The specimen was peripheral blood mononuclear cells (PBMCs), collected before the fourth cycle of nivolumab. The sequence came from a human donor with classical Hodgkin lymphoma. The CDR3 nucleotides are TGTGCCAGCACCTGGCGTGGGGAGCAGGGGGATACGCAGTATTTT. It translates to CASTWRGEQGDTQYF.